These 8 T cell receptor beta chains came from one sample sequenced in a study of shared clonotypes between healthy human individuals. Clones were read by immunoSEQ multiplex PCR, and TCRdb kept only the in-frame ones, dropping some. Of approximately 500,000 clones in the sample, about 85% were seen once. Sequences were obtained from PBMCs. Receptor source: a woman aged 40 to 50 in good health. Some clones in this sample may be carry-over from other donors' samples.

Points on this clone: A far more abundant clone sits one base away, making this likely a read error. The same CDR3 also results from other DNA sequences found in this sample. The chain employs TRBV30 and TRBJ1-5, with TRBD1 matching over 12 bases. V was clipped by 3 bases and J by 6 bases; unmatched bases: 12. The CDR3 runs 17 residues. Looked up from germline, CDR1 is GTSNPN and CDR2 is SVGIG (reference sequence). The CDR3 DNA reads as TGTGCCTGGAGCGCCCTCGGGGGACAGGGGGCGAGTCAGCCCCAGCATTTT. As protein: CAWSALGGQGASQPQHF.

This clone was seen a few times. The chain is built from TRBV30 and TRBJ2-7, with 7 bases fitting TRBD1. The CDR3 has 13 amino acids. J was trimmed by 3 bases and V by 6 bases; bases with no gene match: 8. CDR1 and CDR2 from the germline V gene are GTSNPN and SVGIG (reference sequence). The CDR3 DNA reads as TGTGCCTGCGAGACAGGGAAATACTACGAGCAGTACTTC. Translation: CACETGKYYEQYF.

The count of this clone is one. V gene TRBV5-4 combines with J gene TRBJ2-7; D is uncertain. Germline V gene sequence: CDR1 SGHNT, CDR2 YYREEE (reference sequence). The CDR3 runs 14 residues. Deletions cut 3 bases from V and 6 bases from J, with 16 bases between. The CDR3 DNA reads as TGTGCCAGCAGCTCACCTGGCCCTAGGAGCGAGCAGTACTTC. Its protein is CASSSPGPRSEQYF. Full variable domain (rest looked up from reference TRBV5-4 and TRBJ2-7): ETGVTQSPTHLIKTRGQQVTLRCSSQSGHNTVSWYQQALGQGPQFIFQYYREEENGRGNFPPRFSGLQFPNYSSELNVNALELDDSALYLCASSSPGPRSEQYFGPGTRLTVT.

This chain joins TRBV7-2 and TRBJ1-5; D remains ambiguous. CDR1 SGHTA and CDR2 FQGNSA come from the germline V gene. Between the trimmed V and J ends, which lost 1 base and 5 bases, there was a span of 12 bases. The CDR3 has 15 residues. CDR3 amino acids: CASSLVGQNYQPQHF. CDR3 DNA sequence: TGTGCCAGCAGCTTAGTTGGGCAGAACTATCAGCCCCAGCATTTT.

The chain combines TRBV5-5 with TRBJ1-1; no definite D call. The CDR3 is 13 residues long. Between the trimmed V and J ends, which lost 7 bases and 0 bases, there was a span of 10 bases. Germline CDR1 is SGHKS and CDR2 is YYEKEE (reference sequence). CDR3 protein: CASLAGVNTEAFF. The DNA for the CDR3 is TGTGCCAGCCTGGCAGGCGTGAACACTGAAGCTTTCTTT.

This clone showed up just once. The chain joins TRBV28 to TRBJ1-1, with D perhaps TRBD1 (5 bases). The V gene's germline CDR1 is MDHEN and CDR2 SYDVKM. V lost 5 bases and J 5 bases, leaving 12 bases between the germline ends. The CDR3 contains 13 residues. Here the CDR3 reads CASSPGHKTEAFF. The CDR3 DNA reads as TGTGCCAGCAGTCCTGGACACAAAACTGAAGCTTTCTTT.

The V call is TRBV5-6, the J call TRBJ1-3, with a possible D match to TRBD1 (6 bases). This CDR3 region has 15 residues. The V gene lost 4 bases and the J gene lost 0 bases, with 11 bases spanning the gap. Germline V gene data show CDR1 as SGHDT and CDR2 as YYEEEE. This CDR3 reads CASSPAGDSGNTIYF. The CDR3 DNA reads TGTGCCAGCAGCCCCGCAGGGGACTCTGGAAACACCATATATTTT.

DNA of the CDR3: TGTGCCAGCAGTTTGAGGACAGGGCTTATGGAGCCCCAGCATTTT. Amino acids: CASSLRTGLMEPQHF. The chain uses TRBV28 and TRBJ1-5, with 8 bases aligning to TRBD1. Germline V CDR1 and CDR2: MDHEN, SYDVKM. CDR3 size: 15 residues. The ends lost 3 bases at V and 8 bases at J; junction bases unmatched: 9. Full variable domain (missing parts from reference TRBV28 and TRBJ1-5): DVKVTQSSRYLVKRTGEKVFLECVQDMDHENMFWYRQDPGLGLRLIYFSYDVKMKEKGDIPEGYSVSREKKERFSLILESASTNQTSMYLCASSLRTGLMEPQHFGDGTRLSIL.